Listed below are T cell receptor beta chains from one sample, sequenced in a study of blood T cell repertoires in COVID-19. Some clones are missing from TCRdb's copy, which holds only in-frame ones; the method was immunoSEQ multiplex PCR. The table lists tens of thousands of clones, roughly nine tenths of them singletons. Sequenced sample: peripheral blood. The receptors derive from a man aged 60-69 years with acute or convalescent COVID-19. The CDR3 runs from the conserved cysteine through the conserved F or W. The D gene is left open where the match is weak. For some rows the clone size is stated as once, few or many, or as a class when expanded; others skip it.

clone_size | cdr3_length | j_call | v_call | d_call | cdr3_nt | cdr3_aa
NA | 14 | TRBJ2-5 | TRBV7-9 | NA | TGTGCCAGCAGCACCCCGGGGGTTGGGGAGACCCAGTACTTC | CASSTPGVGETQYF
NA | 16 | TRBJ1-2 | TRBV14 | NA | TGTGCCAGCAGCCCCCAGCGGGGGCAATCTAACTATGGCTACACCTTC | CASSPQRGQSNYGYTF
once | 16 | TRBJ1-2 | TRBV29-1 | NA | TGCAGCGTTGAAGACCCACGGAGGGTCACTAACTATGGCTACACCTTC | CSVEDPRRVTNYGYTF
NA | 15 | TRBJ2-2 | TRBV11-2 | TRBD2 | TGTGCCAGCAGCCCCAACTCGGGGGGAACCGGGGAGCTGTTTTTT | CASSPNSGGTGELFF
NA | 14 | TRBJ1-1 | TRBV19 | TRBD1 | TGTGCCAGTAGTCCCTCGACAGGGGCCACTGAAGCTTTCTTT | CASSPSTGATEAFF
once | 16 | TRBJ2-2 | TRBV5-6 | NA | TGTGCCAGCAGCTTGGATGGGCAGGGGATAGCCGGGGAGCTGTTTTTT | CASSLDGQGIAGELFF
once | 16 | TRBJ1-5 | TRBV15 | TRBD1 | TGTGCCACCAGCTCCGGACAGGATTATAGCAATCAGCCCCAGCATTTT | CATSSGQDYSNQPQHF
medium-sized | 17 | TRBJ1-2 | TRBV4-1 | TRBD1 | TGCGCCAGCAGCCAAGACGGGGCAGGGGGGATTCTTTATGGCTACACCTTC | CASSQDGAGGILYGYTF
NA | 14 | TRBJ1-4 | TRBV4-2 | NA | TGTGCCAGCAGCCAAGAGAAGGGGGATGAAAAACTGTTTTTT | CASSQEKGDEKLFF
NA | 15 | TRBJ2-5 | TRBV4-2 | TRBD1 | TGTGCCAGCAGCCCGGGACAGAACCGTCAAGAGACCCAGTACTTC | CASSPGQNRQETQYF
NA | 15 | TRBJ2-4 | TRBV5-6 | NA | TGTGCCAGCAGCCTAAGCCAGGGGAACAAAAACATTCAGTACTTC | CASSLSQGNKNIQYF
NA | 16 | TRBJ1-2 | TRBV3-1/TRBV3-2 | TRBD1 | TGTGCCAGCAGCCAAATTAACCCAGGGGGGATCTATGGCTACACCTTC | CASSQINPGGIYGYTF
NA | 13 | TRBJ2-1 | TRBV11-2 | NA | TGTGCCAGCAGCTTGAACAGGGTCAATGAGCAGTTCTTC | CASSLNRVNEQFF
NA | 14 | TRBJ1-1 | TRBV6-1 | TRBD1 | TGTGCCAGCAGTGAAGAAGTTTGGACAGGAATAGCTTTCTTT | CASSEEVWTGIAFF
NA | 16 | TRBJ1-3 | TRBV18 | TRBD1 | TGTGCCAGCTCACTCCTCCGGGACAGGGCTGGAAACACCATATATTTT | CASSLLRDRAGNTIYF
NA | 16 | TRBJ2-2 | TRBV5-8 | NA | TGTGCCAGCAGCCGCTACCCACTTTCATCAACCGGGGAGCTGTTTTTT | CASSRYPLSSTGELFF
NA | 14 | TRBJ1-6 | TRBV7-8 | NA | TGTGCCAGCAGCTTATCAGGGAACAATTCACCCCTCCACTTT | CASSLSGNNSPLHF
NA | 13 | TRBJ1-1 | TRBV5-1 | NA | TGCGCCAGCAGCTTACGACAGAACACTGAAGCTTTCTTT | CASSLRQNTEAFF
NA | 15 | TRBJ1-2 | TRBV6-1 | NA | TGTGCCAGCAGTGAAGGGGGGAGGGGGGCCTATGGCTACACCTTC | CASSEGGRGAYGYTF
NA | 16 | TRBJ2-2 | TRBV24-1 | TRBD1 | TGTGCCACCAGTGGTTTAGGGACAGGTTTCACCGGGGAGCTGTTTTTT | CATSGLGTGFTGELFF
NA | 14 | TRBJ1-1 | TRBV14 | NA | TGTGCCAGCAGCCCAACGTCCACAGGCACTGAAGCTTTCTTT | CASSPTSTGTEAFF
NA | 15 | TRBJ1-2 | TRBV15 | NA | TGTGCCACCAGCAGGGGAGTGACGGGTAACTATGGCTACACCTTC | CATSRGVTGNYGYTF
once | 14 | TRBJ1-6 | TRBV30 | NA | TGTGCCTGGAGTGTACTCGTCCAAAATTCACCCCTCCACTTT | CAWSVLVQNSPLHF
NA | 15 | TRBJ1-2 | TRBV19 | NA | TGTGCCAGCAAACCAAGTCACATGACTAACTATGGCTACACCTTC | CASKPSHMTNYGYTF
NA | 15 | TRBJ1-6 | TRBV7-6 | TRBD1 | TGTGCCAGCAGCCCCAGGACAGGGATGATTTCACCCCTCCACTTT | CASSPRTGMISPLHF
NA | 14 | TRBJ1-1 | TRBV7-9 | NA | TGTGCCAGCAGCCCCACTACAGGGTGGGGTGAAGCTTTCTTT | CASSPTTGWGEAFF
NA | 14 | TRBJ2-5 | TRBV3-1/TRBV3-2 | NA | TGTGCCAGCAGCGTCACTACCAGGGTGGAGACCCAGTACTTC | CASSVTTRVETQYF
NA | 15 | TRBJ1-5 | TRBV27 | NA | TGTGCCAGCAGTCCCCTCGGGGGGAGTGGTCAGCCCCAGCATTTT | CASSPLGGSGQPQHF
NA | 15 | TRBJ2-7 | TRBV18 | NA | TGTGCCAGCTCACCAGACCTCAGGACAGACTACGAGCAGTACTTC | CASSPDLRTDYEQYF
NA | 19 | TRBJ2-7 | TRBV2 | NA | TGTGCCAGCAGTGAAGCAGGATTCGACAGTCGAGGAGTGTCCTACGAGCAGTACTTC | CASSEAGFDSRGVSYEQYF
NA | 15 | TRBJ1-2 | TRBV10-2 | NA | TGCGCCAGCAGTGAGAGACAGGCAGCTAACTATGGCTACACCTTC | CASSERQAANYGYTF
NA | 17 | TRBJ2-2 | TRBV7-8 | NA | TGTGCCAGCACCCAATTCAGGGGAAAAATTAACACCGGGGAGCTGTTTTTT | CASTQFRGKINTGELFF
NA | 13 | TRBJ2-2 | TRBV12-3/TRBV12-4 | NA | TGTGCCAGCAGCTTTCGGGGAGCCGGGGAGCTGTTTTTT | CASSFRGAGELFF
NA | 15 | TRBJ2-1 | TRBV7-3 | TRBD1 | TGTGCCAGCAGCCCGACAAGGGACAGGGTGAGGGAGCAGTTCTTC | CASSPTRDRVREQFF
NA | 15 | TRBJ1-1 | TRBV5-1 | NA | TGCGCCAGCAGCTTGGTGGGGACAAGGAACACTGAAGCTTTCTTT | CASSLVGTRNTEAFF
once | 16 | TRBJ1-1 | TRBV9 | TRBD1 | TGTGCCAGCAGCGTAGTGACAGGGGCTATGAACACTGAAGCTTTCTTT | CASSVVTGAMNTEAFF
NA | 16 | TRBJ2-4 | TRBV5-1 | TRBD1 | TGCGCCAGCAGCTTGGTTACAGGGGGCCCTATAAACATTCAGTACTTC | CASSLVTGGPINIQYF
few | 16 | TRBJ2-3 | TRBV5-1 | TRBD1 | TGCGCCAGCAGCTCGGGGGACAGGGGCTCCACAGATACGCAGTATTTT | CASSSGDRGSTDTQYF
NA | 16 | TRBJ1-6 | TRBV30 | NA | TGTGCCCCATCGGACACCCCACCTACCGATGATTCACCCCTCCACTTT | CAPSDTPPTDDSPLHF
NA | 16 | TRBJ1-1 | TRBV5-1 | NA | TGCGCCAGCAGCCGCCGGACAGCGACCCAGAACACTGAAGCTTTCTTT | CASSRRTATQNTEAFF